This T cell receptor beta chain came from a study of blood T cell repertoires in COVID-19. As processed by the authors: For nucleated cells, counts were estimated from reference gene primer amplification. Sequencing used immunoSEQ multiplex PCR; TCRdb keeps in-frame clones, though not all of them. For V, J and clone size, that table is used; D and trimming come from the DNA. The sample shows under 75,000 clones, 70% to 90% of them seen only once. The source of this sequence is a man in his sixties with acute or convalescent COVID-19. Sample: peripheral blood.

This CDR3 is CASSSGTSGVYNEQFF. The DNA for the CDR3 is TGTGCCAGCAGTTCCGGTACTAGCGGGGTCTACAATGAGCAGTTCTTC. The rearrangement joins TRBV6-5 to TRBJ2-1; 10 bases match TRBD2. Germline loops: CDR1 MNHEY, CDR2 SVGAGI. The CDR3 has 16 amino acids. J gave up 3 bases and V 4 bases, and 6 bases lay outside the gene matches.